One sample yielded the 27 T cell receptor beta chains listed below, sequenced in a study of blood T cells in healthy people across ages. Together with a sample-barcoded 5' primer, a J-beta primer mix was included in a second PCR lasting roughly 7 to 11 cycles. TCRdb independently ran MiXCR on the 5' RACE reads; one entry per CDR3 protein. The sample consists of 1,800,000 or so distinct CDR3 sequences, roughly two fifths of them appearing once. Sequenced sample: blood. The receptors stem from a human donor in good health.

In its sample, this clonotype was seen once. The chain links TRBV12-3 or TRBV12-4 to TRBJ1-3; D is undetermined. Trimming removed 3 bases from V and 3 bases from J, with 15 bases in between. This CDR3 has 16 amino acids. The chain's CDR3 is CASSLFYGGVGNTIYF. Here the CDR3 DNA reads TGTGCCAGCAGTTTGTTCTACGGAGGAGTTGGAAACACCATATATTTT.

The table lists this clonotype with a few counts. The V call is TRBV7-2, the J call TRBJ2-3; 7 bases fit TRBD2. Germline V gene data show CDR1 as SGHTA and CDR2 as FQGNSA. The CDR3 loop spans 16 amino acids. Losses at the gene ends were 2 bases for V and 0 bases for J; bases not matched to a gene: 5. CDR3: CASSLTSTSSTDTQYF. The CDR3 coding sequence is TGTGCCAGCAGCTTAACTTCGACTAGCAGCACAGATACGCAGTATTTT.

This clonotype has a single count. One junction end does not reproduce the germline sequence, and a read error may be involved. The chain uses TRBV7-9 and TRBJ2-4, with D perhaps TRBD1 (6 bases). The CDR3 is made up of 15 amino acids. Germline values: CDR1 SEHNR, CDR2 FQNEAQ (reference sequence). The CDR3 sequence is CASSRQALAKNIRYF. Here the CDR3 DNA reads TGTGCCAGCTCTAGACAGGCGCTAGCCAAAAACATTCGGTACTTC. The variable domain in full, with the rest retrieved from reference TRBV7-9 and TRBJ2-4, is DTGVSQNPRHKITKRGQNVTFRCDPISEHNRLYWYRQTLGQGPEFLTYFQNEAQLEKSRLLSDRFSAERPKGSFSTLEIQRTEQGDSAMYLCASSRQALAKNIRYFGAGTRLSVL.

The chain combines TRBV11-2 with TRBJ2-3; D is perhaps TRBD2 (7 bases). CDR3 length equals 16 residues. Trimming cost V 4 bases and J 6 bases, with 20 bases left between them. Germline V gives CDR1 SGHAT, CDR2 FQNNGV. The CDR3 DNA is TGTGCCAGCAGCTCCCACCCTCGGGGGGCAGTGGATACGCAGTATTTT. Amino acid sequence: CASSSHPRGAVDTQYF.

This clonotype came up a few times. This chain links TRBV4-1 with TRBJ1-2; a possible D gene is TRBD1 (5 bases). The CDR3 has 14 residues. Germline CDR1 reads MGHRA; CDR2 reads YSYEKL. With 2 bases removed from V and 5 bases from J, the gap between germline ends came to 12 bases. As DNA, the CDR3 is TGCGCCAGCAGCCAACTATTCAGGGATTATGGCTACACCTTC. Protein sequence: CASSQLFRDYGYTF.

The chain carries TRBV7-2 and TRBJ1-2; the D gene is possibly TRBD1 (5 bases). In germline, CDR1 is SGHTA, CDR2 FQGNSA. Trimming cost V 4 bases and J 1 base, with 13 bases left between them. This CDR3 comprises 15 residues. The CDR3, as DNA: TGTGCCAGCAGCTCACAGGCTTCAGTTAACTATGGCTACACCTTC. This codes for CASSSQASVNYGYTF.

There are a few counts of this clonotype. The chain couples TRBV7-2 to TRBJ1-1; the match to TRBD1 covers 7 bases. CDR3 length equals 15 residues. J was trimmed by 1 base and V by 2 bases; bases with no gene match: 4. Germline CDR1 is SGHTA and CDR2 is FQGNSA. In DNA form, the CDR3 reads TGTGCCAGCAGCTTAACAGGGGCCTCGAACACTGAAGCTTTCTTT. Translating gives CASSLTGASNTEAFF.

This clonotype was found a few times. V usage is TRBV6-5 and J usage is TRBJ2-5, with 8 bases lining up with TRBD2. Looked up from germline, CDR1 is MNHEY and CDR2 is SVGAGI. CDR3 size: 16 residues. The V segment lost 0 bases and the J segment 7 bases; nucleotides outside the gene matches: 10. The DNA of the CDR3 is TGTGCCAGCAGTTACTCGACGGCGGGGGGTACTATGACCCAGTACTTC. The encoded protein is CASSYSTAGGTMTQYF.

The sample holds a few counts of this clonotype. The V gene is TRBV7-3, the J gene TRBJ1-2; D is perhaps TRBD1 (6 bases). CDR3 length equals 14 residues. Germline loops: CDR1 SGHTA, CDR2 FQGTGA. Trimming cost V 4 bases and J 7 bases, with 16 bases left between them. The CDR3 spells CASSSLSAGAGYTF. The CDR3 nucleotides read TGTGCCAGCAGCTCATTATCCGCAGGGGCTGGCTACACCTTC.

The sample holds a few counts of this clonotype. The rearrangement joins TRBV20-1 to TRBJ1-2, with 9 bases fitting TRBD1. This CDR3 has 16 amino acids. Germline V gives CDR1 DFQATT, CDR2 SNEGSKA (reference sequence). The ends lost 5 bases at V and 4 bases at J; junction bases unmatched: 14. DNA for the CDR3: TGCAGTGCTGGAATTTCCGGGACAGGGATCTCCTATGGCTACACCTTC. Translation gives CSAGISGTGISYGYTF.

This clonotype was detected only once. A read error may produce the germline difference seen at one junction end. The chain uses TRBV25-1 and TRBJ2-7, with unresolved D. The germline gives CDR1 MGHDK, CDR2 SYGVNS. The CDR3 runs 12 residues. CDR3 nucleotide sequence: TGTACCAGCAGTGACTTGGACTACGAGCAGTACTTC. As protein: CTSSDLDYEQYF.

This chain links TRBV20-1 with TRBJ2-3; possibly TRBD1 for D (6 bases). Trimming pared 2 bases from V and 1 base from J, leaving 10 bases between. CDR1 and CDR2 from the germline V gene are DFQATT and SNEGSKA (reference sequence). The CDR3 has 14 residues. The CDR3 DNA reads as TGCAGTGCTAGACCAGGGGAAGGCACAGATACGCAGTATTTT. Translated, it gives CSARPGEGTDTQYF.

The chain couples TRBV5-5 to TRBJ2-7, with TRBD1 identical over 9 bases. The V segment lost 6 bases and the J segment 1 base; nucleotides outside the gene matches: 11. The length of the CDR3 is 16 residues. Germline CDR1 and CDR2: SGHKS and YYEKEE (reference sequence). The CDR3 nucleotides are TGTGCCAGCATGGTAATATGGACAGGGGTTTCCTACGAGCAGTACTTC. This translates into CASMVIWTGVSYEQYF.

This clonotype appeared a few times. The chain carries TRBV7-2 and TRBJ2-7, with 10 bases fitting TRBD2. Germline V gives CDR1 SGHTA, CDR2 FQGNSA. The length of the CDR3 is 15 residues. Trimming cost V 6 bases and J 2 bases; bases outside gene matches: 7. CDR3 in DNA: TGTGCCAGCAGTTATCTAGCGGGGGCCGCCTACGAGCAGTACTTC. This gives the protein CASSYLAGAAYEQYF.

The chain combines TRBV29-1 with TRBJ1-1, with D hard to call. CDR3 length: 14 residues. CDR1 and CDR2 from the germline V gene are SQVTM and ANQGSEA. With 0 bases removed from V and 6 bases from J, the gap between germline ends came to 14 bases. The CDR3 nucleotides read TGCAGCGTTGAAGACGACGGGGATCAAGCTGAAGCTTTCTTT. This codes for CSVEDDGDQAEAFF.

The CDR3 nucleotides read TGCAGTGCTTCCGGGGCGGGGCATCCCTACGAGCAGTACTTC. Protein: CSASGAGHPYEQYF. The V call is TRBV20-1, the J call TRBJ2-4; the D gene is possibly TRBD2 (6 bases). Matching the DNA end better, TRBJ2-7 makes the J call doubtful. The CDR3 is 14 amino acids. Germline V lookup: CDR1 DFQATT, CDR2 SNEGSKA (reference sequence).

This chain connects TRBV20-1 to TRBJ2-1, with D unclear. V was pared by 6 bases and J by 6 bases, with 15 bases between. Per germline, CDR1 DFQATT and CDR2 SNEGSKA (reference sequence). The CDR3 contains 13 residues. The CDR3 DNA reads TGCAGTGCGCCCTATGAGCGTTCCAATGAGCAGTTCTTC. The encoded protein is CSAPYERSNEQFF.

A word on this clonotype: The junction does not match germline at one end; this may be a read error. V usage is TRBV29-1 and J usage is TRBJ1-4; 7 nucleotides agree with TRBD1. This CDR3 comprises 15 residues. From germline, CDR1 is SQVTM and CDR2 ANQGSEA. The CDR3 DNA follows: TGCAGCGTCGCTACCGCCGGGACAGCGAATGAAGAACTGTTTTTT. This translates into CSVATAGTANEELFF.

This clonotype was seen repeatedly, ten times or more. This sequence joins TRBV10-3 and TRBJ2-6, with 10 nucleotides matching TRBD1. This CDR3 is built from 18 residues. From germline, CDR1 is ENHRY and CDR2 SYGVKD. Losses at the gene ends were 6 bases for V and 1 base for J; bases not matched to a gene: 9. In DNA, the CDR3 is TGTGCCATCAGGGCTTTGACAGGGGGCGCGTCTGGGGCCAACGTCCTGACTTTC. Translated: CAIRALTGGASGANVLTF.

This CDR3 reads CSAHSALYGYTF. The CDR3 nucleotides read TGCAGTGCGCACAGTGCCCTCTATGGCTACACCTTC. The V gene is TRBV20-1, the J gene TRBJ1-2; D is unclear. The CDR3 has 12 residues. The V end lost 6 bases, the J end lost 4 bases, and 12 bases lay between the germline ends. Per germline, CDR1 DFQATT and CDR2 SNEGSKA (reference sequence).

Points on this clonotype: One junction end does not reproduce the germline sequence, and a read error may be involved. The chain carries TRBV5-1 and TRBJ1-2; D uncertain. Germline-derived CDR1 and CDR2 are SGHRS and YFSETQ. CDR3 size: 15 residues. The CDR3 DNA follows: TGCGCCGGCAGCTTTATTGCTGGGGAGGTATCTGGCTACACCTTC. This encodes CAGSFIAGEVSGYTF.

This clonotype appeared a few times. The genes are TRBV12-3 or TRBV12-4 and TRBJ1-5; TRBD1 matches 8 bases. Trimming took 3 bases from V and 2 from J; bases not matched to a gene: 18. This CDR3 is 20 amino acids long. Here the CDR3 reads CASSFAWGTGPNDGNQPQHF. CDR3 nucleotide sequence: TGTGCCAGCAGTTTTGCTTGGGGGACAGGCCCTAACGATGGCAATCAGCCCCAGCATTTT.

This clonotype has only one observation. The chain recombines TRBV7-2 with TRBJ2-3; TRBD1 agrees at 7 bases. Losses at the gene ends were 5 bases for V and 4 bases for J; bases not matched to a gene: 6. The germline V gene has CDR1 SGHTA and CDR2 FQGNSA. The CDR3 runs 14 residues. The CDR3 sequence: CASSADRVPDTQYF. The CDR3 nucleotides are TGTGCCAGCAGCGCCGACAGGGTACCAGATACGCAGTATTTT.

The V and J genes are TRBV30 and TRBJ1-2, with D unclear. CDR3 size: 14 residues. The germline CDR1 and CDR2 sequences are GTSNPN and SVGIG (reference sequence). Trimming shortened V by 0 bases and J by 0 bases, and 8 bases separated the two germline ends. The CDR3 bases are TGTGCCTGGAGTGTCATCAGCTCTAACTATGGCTACACCTTC. This codes for CAWSVISSNYGYTF.

This clonotype was observed a few times. The genes are TRBV20-1 and TRBJ2-5, with a tentative D call TRBD1 (5 bases). Deletions cut 6 bases from V and 5 bases from J, with 19 bases between. CDR3 length equals 14 residues. The germline gives CDR1 DFQATT, CDR2 SNEGSKA (reference sequence). CDR3 nucleotide sequence: TGCAGTGCACCCGATAAGGGGTCCGGGGAGACCCAGTACTTC. Its translation is CSAPDKGSGETQYF.

This clonotype was picked up many times. The V and J genes are TRBV29-1 and TRBJ2-1; 7 bases align to TRBD2. The CDR3 runs to 16 residues. Germline trimming cut 8 bases from V and 0 bases from J; bases unmatched to any gene: 13. The V gene's germline CDR1 is SQVTM and CDR2 ANQGSEA. CDR3 in DNA: TGCAGCTCAATGTGGGCCGGGGGGAGCTCCTACAATGAGCAGTTCTTC. It translates to CSSMWAGGSSYNEQFF.

This clonotype appeared many times. J is TRBJ2-6 and V is TRBV4-3, with TRBD2 identical over 11 bases. Trimming removed 1 base from V and 0 bases from J; junction bases left unmatched: 8. Germline loops: CDR1 LGHNA, CDR2 YSLEER. The CDR3 is 20 residues long. This chain's CDR3 is CASSQGASGGFRSGANVLTF. In DNA, the CDR3 is TGCGCCAGCAGCCAAGGGGCTAGCGGGGGGTTCCGCTCTGGGGCCAACGTCCTGACTTTC.